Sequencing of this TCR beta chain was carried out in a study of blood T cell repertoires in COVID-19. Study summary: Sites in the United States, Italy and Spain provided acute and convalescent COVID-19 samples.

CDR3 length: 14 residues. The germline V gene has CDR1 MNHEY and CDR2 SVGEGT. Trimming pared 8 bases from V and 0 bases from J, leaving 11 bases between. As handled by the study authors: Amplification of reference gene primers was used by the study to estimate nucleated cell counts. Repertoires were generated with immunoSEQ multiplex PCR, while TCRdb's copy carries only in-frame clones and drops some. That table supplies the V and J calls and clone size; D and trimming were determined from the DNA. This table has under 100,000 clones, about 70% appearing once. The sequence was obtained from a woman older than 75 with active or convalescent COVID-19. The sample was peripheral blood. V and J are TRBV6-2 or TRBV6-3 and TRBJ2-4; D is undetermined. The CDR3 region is CASGLTVAKNIQYF. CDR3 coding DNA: TGTGCCAGCGGCCTAACAGTAGCCAAAAACATTCAGTACTTC.